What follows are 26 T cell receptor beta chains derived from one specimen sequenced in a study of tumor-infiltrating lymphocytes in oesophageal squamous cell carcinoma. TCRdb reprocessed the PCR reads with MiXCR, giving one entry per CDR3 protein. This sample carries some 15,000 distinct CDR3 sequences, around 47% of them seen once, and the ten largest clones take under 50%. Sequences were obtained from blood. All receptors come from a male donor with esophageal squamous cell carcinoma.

The CDR3 region is CASSLVGTNPLTDTQFF. DNA of the CDR3: TGTGCCAGCAGCTTAGTGGGGACTAACCCCCTCACAGATACGCAGTTCTTC. The V call is TRBV7-4, the J call TRBJ2-3, with 7 nucleotides matching TRBD2. Judging by the DNA end, TRBJ2-1 fits better; the J call may be wrong. The germline V gene encodes CDR1 SGHVT and CDR2 SQSDAQ. The CDR3 is 17 residues long.

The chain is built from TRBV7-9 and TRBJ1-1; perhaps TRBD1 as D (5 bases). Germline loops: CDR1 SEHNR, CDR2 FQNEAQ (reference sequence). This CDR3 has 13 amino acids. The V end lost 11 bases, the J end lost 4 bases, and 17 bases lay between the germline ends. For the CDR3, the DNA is TGTGCCGGGATAGGGGAGTTCGGCACTGAAGCTTTCTTT. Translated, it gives CAGIGEFGTEAFF.

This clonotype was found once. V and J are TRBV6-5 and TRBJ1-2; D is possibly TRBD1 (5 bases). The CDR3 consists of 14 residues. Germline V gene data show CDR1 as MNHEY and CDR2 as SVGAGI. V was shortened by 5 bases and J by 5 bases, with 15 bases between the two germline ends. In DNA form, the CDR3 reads TGTGCCAGCAGTGTGGGGCAGACCGCTTATGGCTACACCTTC. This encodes CASSVGQTAYGYTF.

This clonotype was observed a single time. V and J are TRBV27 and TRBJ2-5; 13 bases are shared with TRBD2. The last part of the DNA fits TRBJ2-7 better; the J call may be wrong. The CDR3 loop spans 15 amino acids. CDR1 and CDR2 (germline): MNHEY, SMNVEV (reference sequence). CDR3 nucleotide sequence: TGTGCCAGCCGGGGACTAGCGGGAAGGATGAACGAGCAGTACTTC. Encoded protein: CASRGLAGRMNEQYF.

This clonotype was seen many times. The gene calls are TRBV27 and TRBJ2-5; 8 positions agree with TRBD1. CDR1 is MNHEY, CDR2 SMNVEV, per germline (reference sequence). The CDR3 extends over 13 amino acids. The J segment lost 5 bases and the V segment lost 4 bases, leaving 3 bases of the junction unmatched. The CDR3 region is CASSSQGEETQYF. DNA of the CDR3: TGTGCCAGCAGTTCACAGGGGGAGGAGACCCAGTACTTC.

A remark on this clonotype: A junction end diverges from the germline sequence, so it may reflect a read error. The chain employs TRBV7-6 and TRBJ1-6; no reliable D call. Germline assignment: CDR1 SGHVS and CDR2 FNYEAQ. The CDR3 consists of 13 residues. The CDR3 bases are TGTGCCAGCAGCTTAGACCCCGGCTACAAGCAGTACTTT. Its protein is CASSLDPGYKQYF.

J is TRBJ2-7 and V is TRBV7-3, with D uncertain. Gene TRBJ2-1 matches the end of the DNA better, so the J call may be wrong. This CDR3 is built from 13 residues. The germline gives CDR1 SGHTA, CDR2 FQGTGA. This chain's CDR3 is CASSLGQYNEQFF. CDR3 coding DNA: TGTGCCAGCAGCTTAGGCCAATACAATGAGCAGTTCTTC.

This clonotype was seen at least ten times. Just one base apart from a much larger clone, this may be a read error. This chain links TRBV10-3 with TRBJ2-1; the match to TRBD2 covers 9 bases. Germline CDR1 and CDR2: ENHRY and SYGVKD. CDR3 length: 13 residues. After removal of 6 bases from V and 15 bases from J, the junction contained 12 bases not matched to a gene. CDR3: CAIRPGTSHDPFF. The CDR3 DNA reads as TGTGCCATCAGACCCGGGACTAGCCACGACCCGTTCTTC.

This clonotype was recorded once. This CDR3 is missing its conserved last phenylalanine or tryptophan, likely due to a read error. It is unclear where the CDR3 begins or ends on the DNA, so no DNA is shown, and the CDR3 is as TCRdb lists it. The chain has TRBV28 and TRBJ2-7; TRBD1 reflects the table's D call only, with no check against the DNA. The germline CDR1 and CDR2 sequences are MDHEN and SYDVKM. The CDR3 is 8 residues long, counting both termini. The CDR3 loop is CASSLGGL.

Written as DNA, the CDR3 is TGTGCCAGCAGCCAAGCCCGAAACGAGCAGTACTTC. This translates into CASSQARNEQYF. This rearrangement joins TRBV14 to TRBJ2-1, with D uncertain. The J call may be in error: the DNA end matches TRBJ2-7 better. Germline V lookup: CDR1 SGHDN, CDR2 FVKESK. The CDR3 covers 12 residues.

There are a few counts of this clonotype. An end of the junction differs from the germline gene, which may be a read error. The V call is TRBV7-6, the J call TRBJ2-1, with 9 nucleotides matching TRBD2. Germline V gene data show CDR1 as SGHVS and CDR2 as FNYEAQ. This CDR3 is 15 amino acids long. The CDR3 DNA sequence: TGTGCTAGCAGCTTATTTAGCGGGAGTTACAATGAGCAGTTCTTC. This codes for CASSLFSGSYNEQFF.

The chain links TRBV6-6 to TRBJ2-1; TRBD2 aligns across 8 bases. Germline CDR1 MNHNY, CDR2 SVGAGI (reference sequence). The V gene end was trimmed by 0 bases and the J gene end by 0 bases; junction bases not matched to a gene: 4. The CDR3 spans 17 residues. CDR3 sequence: CASSYSTSAYSYNEQFF. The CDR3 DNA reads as TGTGCCAGCAGTTACTCGACTAGCGCCTACTCCTACAATGAGCAGTTCTTC.

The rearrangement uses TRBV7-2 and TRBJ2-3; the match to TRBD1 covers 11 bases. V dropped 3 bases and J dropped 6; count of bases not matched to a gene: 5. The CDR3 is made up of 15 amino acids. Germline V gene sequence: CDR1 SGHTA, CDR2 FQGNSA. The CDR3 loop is CASSFRTGGADTQYF. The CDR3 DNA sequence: TGTGCCAGCAGCTTTAGGACAGGGGGCGCGGATACGCAGTATTTT.

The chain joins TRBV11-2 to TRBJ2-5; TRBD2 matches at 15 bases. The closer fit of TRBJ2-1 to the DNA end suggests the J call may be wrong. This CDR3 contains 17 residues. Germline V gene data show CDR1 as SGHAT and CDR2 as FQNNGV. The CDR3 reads CASSAGLAGGSYNEQFF. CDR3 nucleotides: TGTGCCAGCAGCGCGGGACTAGCGGGAGGTTCCTACAATGAGCAGTTCTTC.

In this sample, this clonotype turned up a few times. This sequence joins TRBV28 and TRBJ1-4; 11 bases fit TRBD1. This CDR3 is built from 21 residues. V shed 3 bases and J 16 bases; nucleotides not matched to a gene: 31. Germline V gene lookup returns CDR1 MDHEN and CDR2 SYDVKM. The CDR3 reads CASSFVAGTGGGLGGTDTQFF. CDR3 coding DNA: TGTGCCAGCAGTTTTGTGGCGGGGACAGGGGGAGGACTAGGAGGGACAGATACGCAGTTTTTT.

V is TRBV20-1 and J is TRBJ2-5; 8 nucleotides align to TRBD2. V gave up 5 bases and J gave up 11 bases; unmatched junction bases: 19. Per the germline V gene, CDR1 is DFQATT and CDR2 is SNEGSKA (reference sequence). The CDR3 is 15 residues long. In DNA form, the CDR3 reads TGCAGTGCTCGCTACGGGACTAGACCGTACAATGAGCAGTACTTC. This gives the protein CSARYGTRPYNEQYF.

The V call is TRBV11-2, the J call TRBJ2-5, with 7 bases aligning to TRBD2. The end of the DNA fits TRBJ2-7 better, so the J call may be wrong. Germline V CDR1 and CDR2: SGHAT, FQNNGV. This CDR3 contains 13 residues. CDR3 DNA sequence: TGTGCCAGCAGCAGGGACTACTCCTACGAGCAGTACTTC. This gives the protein CASSRDYSYEQYF.

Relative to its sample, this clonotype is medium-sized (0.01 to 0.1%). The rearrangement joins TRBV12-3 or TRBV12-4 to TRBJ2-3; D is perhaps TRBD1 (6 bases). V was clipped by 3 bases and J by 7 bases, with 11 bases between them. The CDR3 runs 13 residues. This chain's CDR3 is CASSLGQGYTQYF. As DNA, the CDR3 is TGTGCCAGCAGTTTGGGGCAGGGGTATACGCAGTATTTT.

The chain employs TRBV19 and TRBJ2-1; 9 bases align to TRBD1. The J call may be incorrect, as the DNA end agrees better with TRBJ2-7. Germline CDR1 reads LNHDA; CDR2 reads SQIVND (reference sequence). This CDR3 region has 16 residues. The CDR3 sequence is CASSFAGQGTAYEQYF. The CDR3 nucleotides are TGTGCCAGTAGTTTCGCCGGACAGGGGACGGCCTACGAGCAGTACTTC.

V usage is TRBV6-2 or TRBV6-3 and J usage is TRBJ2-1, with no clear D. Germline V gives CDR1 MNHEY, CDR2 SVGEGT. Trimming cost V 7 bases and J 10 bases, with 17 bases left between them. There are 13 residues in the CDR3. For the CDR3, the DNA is TGTGCCAGCAACAAGGCGGCCTCCTACGAGCAGTTCTTC. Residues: CASNKAASYEQFF.

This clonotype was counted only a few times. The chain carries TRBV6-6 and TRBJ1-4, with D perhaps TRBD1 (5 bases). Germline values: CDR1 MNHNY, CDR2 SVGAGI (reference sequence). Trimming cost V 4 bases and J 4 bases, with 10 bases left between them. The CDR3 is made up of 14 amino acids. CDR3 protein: CASSSGTLNEKLFF. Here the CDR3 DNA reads TGTGCCAGCAGTTCCGGGACCCTTAATGAAAAACTGTTTTTT.

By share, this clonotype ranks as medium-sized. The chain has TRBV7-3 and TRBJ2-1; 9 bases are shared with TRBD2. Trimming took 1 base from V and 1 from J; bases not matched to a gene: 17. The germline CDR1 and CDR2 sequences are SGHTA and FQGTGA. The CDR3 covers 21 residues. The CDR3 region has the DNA TGTGCCAGCAGCTTAAAGGGAGCCGGGACTAGCACACGTTCTTCCTACAATGAGCAGTTCTTC. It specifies CASSLKGAGTSTRSSYNEQFF.

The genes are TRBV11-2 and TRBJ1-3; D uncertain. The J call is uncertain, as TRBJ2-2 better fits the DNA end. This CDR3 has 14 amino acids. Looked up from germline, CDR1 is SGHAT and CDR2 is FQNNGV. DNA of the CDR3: TGTGCCAGCAGCTTAGAAATTAGCACCGGGGAGCTGTTTTTT. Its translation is CASSLEISTGELFF.

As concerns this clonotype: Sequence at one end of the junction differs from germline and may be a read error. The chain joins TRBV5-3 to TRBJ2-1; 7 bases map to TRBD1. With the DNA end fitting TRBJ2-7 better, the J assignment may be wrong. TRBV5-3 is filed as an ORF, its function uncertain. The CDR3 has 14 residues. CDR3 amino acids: CASSSVGGYYEQYF. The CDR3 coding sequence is TGTGCCAGCAGCTCGGTAGGGGGCTATTACGAGCAGTACTTC.

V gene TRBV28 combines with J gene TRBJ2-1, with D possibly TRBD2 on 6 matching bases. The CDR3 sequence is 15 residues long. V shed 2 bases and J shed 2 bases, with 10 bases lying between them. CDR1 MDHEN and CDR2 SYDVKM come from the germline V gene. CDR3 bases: TGTGCCAGCAGTTTAGGAGGGAGCACCTACAATGAGCAGTTCTTC. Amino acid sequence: CASSLGGSTYNEQFF.

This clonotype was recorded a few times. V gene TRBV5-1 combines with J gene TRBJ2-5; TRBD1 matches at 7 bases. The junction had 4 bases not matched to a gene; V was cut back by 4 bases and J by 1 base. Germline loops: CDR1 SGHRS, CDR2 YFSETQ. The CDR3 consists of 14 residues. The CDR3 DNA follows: TGCGCCAGCAGCCCGACAGGGATCCAAGAGACCCAGTACTTC. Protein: CASSPTGIQETQYF. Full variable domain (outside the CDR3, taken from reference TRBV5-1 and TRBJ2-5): KAGVTQTPRYLIKTRGQQVTLSCSPISGHRSVSWYQQTPGQGLQFLFEYFSETQRNKGNFPGRFSGRQFSNSRSEMNVSTLELGDSALYLCASSPTGIQETQYFGPGTRLLVL.